These 17 T cell receptor beta chains originate from one sample sequenced in a study of T-cell reconstitution after alpha-beta-depleted transplantation in children. The study, taken as a whole, reports: Fresh T-cell production supplied most of the T-cell counts and diversity seen one year after transplant.

These receptors are not linked to any known antigen. As it was prepared, the TCRbeta library received unique molecular identifiers. TCRdb re-called the PCR reads with MiXCR, one entry per CDR3 protein. This table has approximately 300,000 distinct CDR3 sequences, about 7.3% appearing once. The sequencing here drew on peripheral blood, taken 360 days after TCRalphabeta/CD19-depleted stem cell transplant. These receptors all come from a female patient aged 2-15 years who had a stem cell transplant for Fanconi anemia, so the T cells may come from the graft donor.

Only a few counts were recorded for this clonotype. The rearrangement joins TRBV6-9 to TRBJ1-2; TRBD1 aligns across 9 bases. The V gene's germline CDR1 is MNHGY and CDR2 SVAAGI. V lost 5 bases and J lost 3; bases outside the gene matches: 10. The CDR3 runs to 16 residues. In DNA form, the CDR3 reads TGTGCCAGCAGTGGGAGGACAGGGGAAGACGACTATGGCTACACCTTC. Its translation: CASSGRTGEDDYGYTF.

This clonotype has more than one count but fewer than ten. V and J are TRBV20-1 and TRBJ1-5, with no clear D. Germline loops: CDR1 DFQATT, CDR2 SNEGSKA (reference sequence). The CDR3 loop spans 15 amino acids. V lost 0 bases and J 0 bases, leaving 9 bases between the germline ends. The chain's CDR3 is CSARDFGGSNQPQHF. In nucleotides, the CDR3 is TGCAGTGCTAGAGATTTTGGAGGTAGCAATCAGCCCCAGCATTTT.

CDR3 sequence: CASARLGEQFF. CDR3 nucleotides: TGTGCCAGCGCTCGACTGGGTGAGCAGTTCTTC. The chain combines TRBV9 with TRBJ2-1; D unresolved. Trimming took 7 bases from V and 9 from J, leaving 11 bases between them. This CDR3 spans 11 amino acids. From germline, CDR1 is SGDLS and CDR2 YYNGEE.

The CDR3 DNA reads TGTGCCAGCTCACCACCGGGATTAAAACAAGAGACCCAGTACTTC. This sequence encodes CASSPPGLKQETQYF. The chain links TRBV18 to TRBJ2-5; no clear D gene. The V end was cut by 0 bases, the J end by 2 bases, with 10 bases between. The CDR3 is 15 amino acids. CDR1 KGHSH and CDR2 LQKENI come from the germline V gene.

This rearrangement joins TRBV28 to TRBJ2-3; D gene unclear. V dropped 7 bases and J dropped 4 bases, with 18 bases sitting between them. The germline CDR1 and CDR2 sequences are MDHEN and SYDVKM. The CDR3 runs 15 residues. CDR3 coding DNA: TGTGCCAGCAATTTTATTGTGGGTATCGCAGATACGCAGTATTTT. Its protein is CASNFIVGIADTQYF. Full variable domain (missing parts from reference TRBV28 and TRBJ2-3): DVKVTQSSRYLVKRTGEKVFLECVQDMDHENMFWYRQDPGLGLRLIYFSYDVKMKEKGDIPEGYSVSREKKERFSLILESASTNQTSMYLCASNFIVGIADTQYFGPGTRLTVL.

This clonotype was seen many times. This rearrangement joins TRBV4-2 to TRBJ2-5; 8 bases are a match to TRBD1. CDR1 and CDR2 (germline): LGHNA, YNFKEQ. After removal of 4 bases from V and 2 bases from J, the junction contained 9 bases not matched to a gene. CDR3 length: 16 amino acids. The CDR3 coding sequence is TGTGCCAGCAGCCTATTGGACAGGGAATTTCAAGAGACCCAGTACTTC. Protein product: CASSLLDREFQETQYF.

This clonotype came up many times. The chain uses TRBV12-3 or TRBV12-4 and TRBJ2-7; 8 bases are a match to TRBD1. V trimming: 5 bases; J trimming: 1 base; junction bases outside the gene matches: 7. The CDR3 sequence is 15 residues long. The CDR3 DNA sequence: TGTGCCAGCAGTCCACAGGGGGTAATATCCTACGAGCAGTACTTC. It specifies CASSPQGVISYEQYF.

This clonotype was seen a few times. V is TRBV28 and J is TRBJ1-2; the D gene is possibly TRBD1 (5 bases). Germline values: CDR1 MDHEN, CDR2 SYDVKM. V was cut by 6 bases and J by 2 bases, with 10 bases left in between. The CDR3 consists of 13 residues. The CDR3 DNA is TGTGCCAGCAGGCCGGCAGGGAACTATGGCTACACCTTC. Translated, it gives CASRPAGNYGYTF.

In this sample, this clonotype turned up many times. V and J are TRBV5-4 and TRBJ2-6; no definite D call. The germline V and J ends were trimmed by 1 base and 1 base, with 3 bases remaining between them. Germline values: CDR1 SGHNT, CDR2 YYREEE (reference sequence). The CDR3 has 14 amino acids. The chain's CDR3 is CASSLLSGANVLTF. The DNA for the CDR3 is TGTGCCAGCAGCTTGTTGTCTGGGGCCAACGTCCTGACTTTC.

The V gene is TRBV7-2, the J gene TRBJ2-1; TRBD2 aligns across 8 bases. Unmatched junction bases numbered 9, after V lost 2 bases and J lost 9 bases. This CDR3 comprises 15 residues. Germline V CDR1 and CDR2: SGHTA, FQGNSA. The CDR3 spells CASSLTGTRVFEQFF. CDR3 coding DNA: TGTGCCAGCAGCTTAACGGGGACTAGGGTTTTTGAGCAGTTCTTC.

This clonotype turned up a few times. CDR3 in DNA: TGTGCCAGCAGCTTACGTGTAAAAACTCCTTACGAGCAGTACTTC. Its protein is CASSLRVKTPYEQYF. The V and J genes are TRBV5-6 and TRBJ2-7; no definite D call. This CDR3 contains 15 residues. Germline CDR1 reads SGHDT; CDR2 reads YYEEEE. The germline V and J ends were trimmed by 2 bases and 4 bases, with 16 bases remaining between them.

This clonotype was seen a handful of times. This rearrangement joins TRBV12-3 or TRBV12-4 to TRBJ1-1, with D uncertain. CDR3 length: 15 residues. Trimming took off 6 bases at V and 1 base at J, with 15 bases between the two ends. The CDR3 protein is CASSPGSLRNTEAFF. DNA for the CDR3: TGTGCCAGCAGCCCCGGGTCCTTGCGGAACACTGAAGCTTTCTTT.

Many counts were recorded for this clonotype. The chain carries TRBV7-2 and TRBJ2-7, with TRBD1 matching 10 bases. The J segment lost 3 bases and the V segment lost 5 bases, leaving 7 bases of the junction unmatched. Looked up from germline, CDR1 is SGHTA and CDR2 is FQGNSA. The CDR3 totals 15 residues. CDR3 sequence: CASSPSGTGVYEQYF. The CDR3 DNA reads TGTGCCAGCAGCCCATCCGGGACAGGGGTCTACGAGCAGTACTTC.

This clonotype was found many times. The rearrangement joins TRBV4-3 to TRBJ1-5; D not resolved. CDR1 and CDR2 from the germline V gene are LGHNA and YSLEER. V lost 4 bases to trimming and J lost 4 bases, with 8 bases between them. The CDR3 is 13 residues long. As DNA, the CDR3 is TGCGCCAGCAGCCCGGGCGCAAATCAGCCCCAGCATTTT. It specifies CASSPGANQPQHF.

This clonotype was detected many times. The chain recombines TRBV6-5 with TRBJ1-2; D is undetermined. Germline CDR1 reads MNHEY; CDR2 reads SVGAGI. Trimming took 0 bases from V and 5 from J, leaving 10 bases between them. The CDR3 has 14 amino acids. CDR3 nucleotide sequence: TGTGCCAGCAGTTACTCGAAATTGGCGTATGGCTACACCTTC. Protein sequence: CASSYSKLAYGYTF.

The rearrangement uses TRBV7-2 and TRBJ1-1, with unresolved D. Trimming removed 5 bases at V and 0 bases at J, with 16 bases between. The CDR3 extends over 16 amino acids. Germline loops: CDR1 SGHTA, CDR2 FQGNSA. The chain's CDR3 is CASSLHTISMNTEAFF. The DNA for the CDR3 is TGTGCCAGCAGCCTTCACACCATTTCGATGAACACTGAAGCTTTCTTT.

The sample holds many counts of this clonotype. The V call is TRBV27, the J call TRBJ2-7; D is perhaps TRBD2 (5 bases). Trimming left V 6 bases short and J 4 bases short, with 13 bases between. Germline-derived CDR1 and CDR2 are MNHEY and SMNVEV (reference sequence). CDR3 size: 13 residues. The CDR3 is CASSSFLAYEQYF. CDR3 in DNA: TGTGCCAGCAGCTCTTTTCTAGCTTACGAGCAGTACTTC.